What follows are 11 T cell receptor beta chains derived from one specimen sequenced in a study of shared clonotypes between healthy human individuals. TCRdb's table, derived via immunoSEQ multiplex PCR, lists solely in-frame clones and lacks some. The data show 1,500,000 or so clones, 98% seen once. Sequencing was performed on naive CD4+ T cells sorted from blood. The subset is: CD45RA+ positively selected. The receptors stem from a man aged 25 to 40 in good health.

The chain recombines TRBV15 with TRBJ2-3, with no clear D. CDR3 size: 14 residues. Trimming cost V 7 bases and J 2 bases, with 13 bases left between them. Germline CDR1 and CDR2: LNHNV and YYDKDF (reference sequence). The CDR3 DNA reads as TGTGCCACCACCCTTGACCGTTACACAGATACGCAGTATTTT. It is translated as CATTLDRYTDTQYF.

V is TRBV27 and J is TRBJ2-2; a weak D match, TRBD1 (6 bases). V dropped 2 bases and J dropped 0 bases, with 13 bases sitting between them. The CDR3 is 17 residues long. CDR1 is MNHEY, CDR2 SMNVEV, per germline (reference sequence). This chain's CDR3 is CASSLRQAAANTGELFF. The CDR3 DNA is TGTGCCAGCAGTTTACGACAGGCTGCCGCGAACACCGGGGAGCTGTTTTTT.

The rearrangement uses TRBV14 and TRBJ2-7; 8 bases fit TRBD1. The V gene end was trimmed by 4 bases and the J gene end by 5 bases; junction bases not matched to a gene: 10. In germline, CDR1 is SGHDN, CDR2 FVKESK. CDR3 length: 15 amino acids. The CDR3 bases are TGTGCCAGCAGCCCATTTGGGACAGGCGGCCACGAGCAGTACTTC. Its protein product is CASSPFGTGGHEQYF.

This sequence joins TRBV27 and TRBJ2-6; D ambiguous. CDR3 length: 15 residues. Germline lookup yields CDR1 MNHEY and CDR2 SMNVEV (reference sequence). V gave up 6 bases and J gave up 0 bases, with 9 bases separating them. CDR3 sequence: CASSRTDSGANVLTF. The CDR3 region has the DNA TGTGCCAGCAGCCGGACGGACTCTGGGGCCAACGTCCTGACTTTC.

This clone occurred once. The chain links TRBV10-1 to TRBJ2-1; TRBD2 aligns across 10 bases. The germline CDR1 and CDR2 sequences are WNHNN and SYGVQD (reference sequence). J was trimmed by 6 bases and V by 6 bases; bases with no gene match: 8. The CDR3 extends over 15 amino acids. The CDR3 DNA sequence: TGCGCCAGCAGCGCTATTCTAGCGGGGGCCAATGAGCAGTTCTTC. Its translation is CASSAILAGANEQFF.

The chain uses TRBV19 and TRBJ1-3; D is undetermined. In germline, CDR1 is LNHDA, CDR2 SQIVND (reference sequence). V was shortened by 11 bases and J by 2 bases, with 7 bases between the two germline ends. The CDR3 extends over 11 amino acids. CDR3 nucleotides: TGTGCCCTGACGGCTGGAAACACCATATATTTT. It is translated as CALTAGNTIYF.

This chain joins TRBV6-5 and TRBJ1-2; D not certain. The CDR3 is 13 residues long. The germline V and J ends were trimmed by 5 bases and 1 base, with 8 bases remaining between them. CDR1 is MNHEY, CDR2 SVGAGI, per germline. The chain's CDR3 is CASSPNLNYGYTF. DNA for the CDR3: TGTGCCAGCAGTCCAAACCTTAACTATGGCTACACCTTC.

The CDR3 bases are TGTGCCAGCTCACTTCTTAATCCGGGCCCGGGGGCCGGGGAGCTGTTTTTT. It codes for CASSLLNPGPGAGELFF. J is TRBJ2-2 and V is TRBV18, with a tentative D call TRBD2 (6 bases). The germline V gene has CDR1 KGHSH and CDR2 LQKENI. Trimming left V 4 bases short and J 6 bases short, with 21 bases between. The CDR3 has 17 amino acids.

DNA for the CDR3: TGTGCCAGCAGCTCACGGGACTACTATTACGAGCAGTACTTC. It translates to CASSSRDYYYEQYF. The chain recombines TRBV7-8 with TRBJ2-7, with 7 bases identical to TRBD2. The CDR3 covers 14 residues. V shed 4 bases, J shed 4 bases, and the junction held 7 bases outside the gene matches. Germline values: CDR1 SGHVS, CDR2 FQNEAQ.

The chain combines TRBV5-5 with TRBJ2-1; 13 bases match TRBD2. The V gene's germline CDR1 is SGHKS and CDR2 YYEKEE (reference sequence). V lost 5 bases, J lost 0 bases, and 8 bases stayed unmatched. The length of the CDR3 is 18 residues. CDR3 in amino acids: CASRNGTSGISSYNEQFF. Written as DNA, the CDR3 is TGTGCCAGCAGGAACGGGACTAGCGGGATTAGCTCCTACAATGAGCAGTTCTTC.

In its sample, this clone was seen once. The J gene is TRBJ1-1, the V gene TRBV7-6, with D unresolved. The CDR3 runs 14 residues. The V gene lost 3 bases and the J gene lost 2 bases, with 10 bases spanning the gap. CDR1 and CDR2 from the germline V gene are SGHVS and FNYEAQ. DNA of the CDR3: TGTGCCAGCAGCTTTTCCCCGGATAACACTGAAGCTTTCTTT. Protein sequence: CASSFSPDNTEAFF.